This TCR beta chain was documented in a study of blood T cell repertoires in COVID-19. Study in general: There were acute and convalescent COVID-19 samples, and they came from the United States, Italy and Spain. Sources were T cells, B-cell-depleted T cells, or PBMCs; the material itself was cDNA or gDNA.

The Seattle patients, enrolled during active infection, were followed longitudinally. How the authors handled the data: By means of reference gene primer amplification, nucleated cell counts were estimated. TCRdb's table, derived via immunoSEQ multiplex PCR, lists solely in-frame clones and lacks some. That table supplies the V and J calls and clone size; D and trimming were determined from the DNA. The sample contains 150,000 to 200,000 clones, roughly 94% of which appear only once. Trimming removed 6 bases from V and 3 bases from J, with 14 bases in between. This CDR3 has 14 residues. The germline gives CDR1 SGHAT, CDR2 FQNNGV.

The sample comprised peripheral blood. The TCR was taken from a man aged 25 to 40 with COVID-19, enrolled during active disease. The chain carries TRBV11-2 and TRBJ1-1; TRBD1 might be the D (6 bases). The CDR3: CASSGRGWDTEAFF. The CDR3 DNA reads as TGTGCCAGCAGTGGCAGGGGATGGGACACTGAAGCTTTCTTT.